A selection of T cell receptor beta chains follows, all from one sample in a study of blood T cell repertoires in COVID-19. Assay: immunoSEQ multiplex PCR; the TCRdb copy retains only in-frame clones and omits some. The profile shows 250,000 or so clones, 87% of them singletons. The specimen sequenced was peripheral blood. These receptors were collected from a middle-aged woman who had recovered from COVID-19. The CDR3 runs from the conserved cysteine through the conserved F or W. The D gene is left open where the match is weak. The size field is filled for only some rows; it gives once, few, many or a size class.

TRBJ2-5 | TRBV3-1/TRBV3-2 | . | TRBD1 | TGTGCCAGCAGCCAACGCCGGGACAGGGTCCCCTTAGAAGAGACCCAGTACTTC | CASSQRRDRVPLEETQYF
TRBJ2-7 | TRBV3-1/TRBV3-2 | . | . | TGTGCCAGCAGCTCCCGGGGTAGCGGTTCCTACGAGCAGTACTTC | CASSSRGSGSYEQYF
TRBJ2-7 | TRBV9 | . | TRBD1 | TGTGCCAGCAGCGCATTCGGGACAGGTATACACGAGCAGTACTTC | CASSAFGTGIHEQYF
TRBJ2-3 | TRBV5-1 | once | TRBD2 | TGCGCCACCTGCGCGGGGGGCATCGGAGATACGCAGTATTTT | CATCAGGIGDTQYF
TRBJ1-2 | TRBV29-1 | . | . | TGCAGCGCCGACAGAGGCTATGGCTACACCTTC | CSADRGYGYTF
TRBJ1-5 | TRBV4-1 | once | . | TGCGCCAGCAGCCAAGAGGAGGCAATCACGGCCCAGCATTTT | CASSQEEAITAQHF
TRBJ2-1 | TRBV4-1 | . | . | TGCGCCAGCAGCCTCCTAGGACTCTCCGCCTACAATGAGCAGTTCTTC | CASSLLGLSAYNEQFF
TRBJ2-1 | TRBV6-5 | . | . | TGTGCCAGCAGTTACTCCTTGTTGGCTCCCTACAATGAGCAGTTCTTC | CASSYSLLAPYNEQFF
TRBJ1-1 | TRBV4-1 | once | TRBD1 | TGCGCCAGCAGCCACAAAGTTGACCTGGGACAGGTGAACACTGAAGCTTTCTTT | CASSHKVDLGQVNTEAFF
TRBJ2-1 | TRBV5-4 | . | TRBD2 | TGTGCCAGCAGCAATCTAGCGGGGGAATACAATGAGCAGTTCTTC | CASSNLAGEYNEQFF